The 18 T cell receptor beta chains below were found in one sample sequenced in a study of blood T cell repertoires in COVID-19. TCRdb's table, derived via immunoSEQ multiplex PCR, lists solely in-frame clones and lacks some. The sample records around 700,000 clones, 70% to 90% being singletons. Material: peripheral blood. The receptor set was obtained from a young woman with acute or convalescent COVID-19.

The chain uses TRBV3-1 (or the pseudogene TRBV3-2) and TRBJ1-2; D is undetermined. Trimming left V 8 bases short and J 0 bases short, with 34 bases between. Germline values: CDR1 LGHDT, CDR2 YNNKEL (reference sequence). The CDR3 runs 21 residues. CDR3 protein: CASHKASGGRTKVTANYGYTF. CDR3 DNA: TGTGCCAGCCACAAAGCCTCAGGCGGGCGGACCAAGGTAACAGCTAACTATGGCTACACCTTC.

This rearrangement joins TRBV9 to TRBJ2-1; 9 bases agree with TRBD1. The CDR3 runs to 15 residues. Trimming cost V 3 bases and J 6 bases; bases outside gene matches: 7. Germline assignment: CDR1 SGDLS and CDR2 YYNGEE. The CDR3 loop reads CASSGGGTGRNEQFF. The CDR3 nucleotides are TGTGCCAGCAGCGGTGGGGGGACAGGGCGCAATGAGCAGTTCTTC.

The J gene is TRBJ1-1, the V gene TRBV6-2 or TRBV6-3, with D possibly TRBD1 on 5 matching bases. Germline V gene data show CDR1 as MNHEY and CDR2 as SVGEGT. The V end lost 0 bases, the J end lost 1 base, and 12 bases lay between the germline ends. The CDR3 totals 16 residues. The CDR3 is CASSYSKLQANTEAFF. The CDR3 nucleotides read TGTGCCAGCAGTTACTCGAAATTACAGGCGAACACTGAAGCTTTCTTT.

This sequence joins TRBV28 and TRBJ1-3; D uncertain. Trimming removed 0 bases at V and 1 base at J, with 7 bases between. This CDR3 comprises 15 residues. Looked up from germline, CDR1 is MDHEN and CDR2 is SYDVKM. CDR3 in amino acids: CASSLWQASGNTIYF. The CDR3 DNA sequence: TGTGCCAGCAGTTTATGGCAGGCGTCTGGAAACACCATATATTTT.

The chain is built from TRBV10-3 and TRBJ1-3; 9 positions agree with TRBD1. The CDR3 sequence is 16 residues long. The V and J ends lost 2 bases and 5 bases, in that order; junction bases with no gene match: 7. Germline loops: CDR1 ENHRY, CDR2 SYGVKD. CDR3 region: CAISEPAGTGRNTIYF. The CDR3 bases are TGTGCCATCAGTGAGCCCGCGGGGACAGGGAGAAACACCATATATTTT.

The chain is built from TRBV6-2 or TRBV6-3 and TRBJ1-2, with 7 bases matching TRBD1. Germline trimming cut 2 bases from V and 8 bases from J; bases unmatched to any gene: 17. The length of the CDR3 is 17 residues. The V gene's germline CDR1 is MNHEY and CDR2 SVGEGT. The CDR3 DNA reads as TGTGCCAGCAGTTACCCGAGGGGGCAGGGACCTTTTGGAGGCTACACCTTC. Its translation: CASSYPRGQGPFGGYTF.

V is TRBV2 and J is TRBJ2-7, with 9 bases identical to TRBD1. The CDR3 has 14 amino acids. CDR1 is SNHLY and CDR2 is FYNNEI in the germline V gene. V lost 7 bases to trimming and J lost 0 bases; unmatched junction nucleotides: 4. As DNA, the CDR3 is TGTGCCAGCATTAGGACAGGGGACTCCTACGAGCAGTACTTC. Residues: CASIRTGDSYEQYF.

This clone was counted a single time. The CDR3 coding sequence is TGTGCCAGCAGTAACAACCGACAGGGGGCTAATGAAAAACTGTTTTTT. This translates into CASSNNRQGANEKLFF. The chain recombines TRBV2 with TRBJ1-4; TRBD1 agrees at 9 bases. Germline V gene lookup returns CDR1 SNHLY and CDR2 FYNNEI. CDR3 length: 16 amino acids. After removal of 5 bases from V and 3 bases from J, the junction contained 7 bases not matched to a gene.

The chain is built from TRBV27 and TRBJ2-6; D gene uncertain. V lost 6 bases to trimming and J lost 0 bases, with 6 bases between them. Germline assignment: CDR1 MNHEY and CDR2 SMNVEV (reference sequence). The CDR3 extends over 14 amino acids. Here the CDR3 reads CASSPFSGANVLTF. CDR3 bases: TGTGCCAGCAGCCCATTCTCTGGGGCCAACGTCCTGACTTTC.

This chain joins TRBV6-1 and TRBJ2-1; 7 nucleotides line up with TRBD1. Germline V gene data show CDR1 as MNHNS and CDR2 as SASEGT. The CDR3 runs 17 residues. V was clipped by 1 base and J by 8 bases; unmatched bases: 14. CDR3 DNA: TGTGCCAGCAGTGAAGTCTTCCGGGACAGTACTCCGGATGAGCAGTTCTTC. As protein: CASSEVFRDSTPDEQFF.

This clone has just one count. The chain combines TRBV7-9 with TRBJ2-7, with D uncertain. There are 13 residues in the CDR3. Germline V gives CDR1 SEHNR, CDR2 FQNEAQ (reference sequence). Trimming removed 3 bases from V and 0 bases from J, with 6 bases in between. The CDR3 sequence is CASSFPGSYEQYF. The CDR3 DNA is TGTGCCAGCAGCTTTCCGGGCTCCTACGAGCAGTACTTC.

The rearrangement joins TRBV7-2 to TRBJ1-1, with 9 bases fitting TRBD1. The CDR3 is 16 amino acids. Germline V gene sequence: CDR1 SGHTA, CDR2 FQGNSA. The V and J ends lost 4 bases and 4 bases, in that order; junction bases with no gene match: 10. For the CDR3, the DNA is TGTGCCAGCAGCTCTACGAGACTGACAGGGGGCACTGAAGCTTTCTTT. Its translation: CASSSTRLTGGTEAFF.

The V call is TRBV3-1 (or the pseudogene TRBV3-2), the J call TRBJ2-6, with D possibly matching TRBD1 (6 bases). The CDR3 consists of 17 residues. Trimming stripped 0 bases from V and 2 bases from J, with 11 bases between. Per germline, CDR1 LGHDT and CDR2 YNNKEL (reference sequence). CDR3 protein: CASSQDKDSPGANVLTF. Written as DNA, the CDR3 is TGTGCCAGCAGCCAAGATAAGGACAGCCCTGGGGCCAACGTCCTGACTTTC.

The CDR3 spells CASSVVRLSGVHEQFF. The CDR3 DNA sequence: TGTGCCAGCAGCGTAGTGAGGTTGAGCGGGGTCCATGAGCAGTTCTTC. This chain connects TRBV9 to TRBJ2-1; 7 bases match TRBD2. The CDR3 extends over 16 amino acids. J was trimmed by 8 bases and V by 0 bases; bases with no gene match: 11. Looked up from germline, CDR1 is SGDLS and CDR2 is YYNGEE. The full variable domain, its missing parts supplied by reference TRBV9 and TRBJ2-1, is DSGVTQTPKHLITATGQRVTLRCSPRSGDLSVYWYQQSLDQGLQFLIQYYNGEERAKGNILERFSAQQFPDLHSELNLSSLELGDSALYFCASSVVRLSGVHEQFFGPGTRLTVL.

This clone was counted only a few times. The chain employs TRBV7-9 and TRBJ1-6, with 11 bases aligning to TRBD1. J was trimmed by 12 bases and V by 0 bases; bases with no gene match: 7. Germline V gene data show CDR1 as SEHNR and CDR2 as FQNEAQ (reference sequence). CDR3 length equals 16 residues. CDR3: CASSLASGTGGGPLHF. For the CDR3, the DNA is TGTGCCAGCAGCTTAGCCTCCGGGACAGGGGGAGGACCCCTCCACTTT.

This rearrangement joins TRBV4-2 to TRBJ1-1; TRBD1 might be the D (5 bases). V was clipped by 6 bases and J by 1 base, with 21 bases between them. Germline-derived CDR1 and CDR2 are LGHNA and YNFKEQ. The CDR3 is 17 residues long. This chain's CDR3 is CASSLKAGRGGNTEAFF. In DNA form, the CDR3 reads TGTGCCAGCAGTCTCAAGGCAGGGAGGGGTGGGAACACTGAAGCTTTCTTT.

J is TRBJ2-7 and V is TRBV6-1, with TRBD2 matching 7 bases. From germline, CDR1 is MNHNS and CDR2 SASEGT. Germline trimming cut 6 bases from V and 2 bases from J; bases unmatched to any gene: 4. There are 13 residues in the CDR3. The CDR3 spells CASSPGTTYEQYF. The CDR3 DNA reads as TGTGCCAGCAGCCCAGGGACTACCTACGAGCAGTACTTC.

The chain carries TRBV7-2 and TRBJ1-1, with D possibly TRBD1 on 5 matching bases. Germline CDR1 reads SGHTA; CDR2 reads FQGNSA. V lost 5 bases and J 8 bases, leaving 18 bases between the germline ends. The CDR3 length is 14 residues. The CDR3 loop reads CASSKSTQGVEAFF. The CDR3 coding sequence is TGTGCCAGCAGCAAATCAACCCAGGGTGTAGAAGCTTTCTTT.